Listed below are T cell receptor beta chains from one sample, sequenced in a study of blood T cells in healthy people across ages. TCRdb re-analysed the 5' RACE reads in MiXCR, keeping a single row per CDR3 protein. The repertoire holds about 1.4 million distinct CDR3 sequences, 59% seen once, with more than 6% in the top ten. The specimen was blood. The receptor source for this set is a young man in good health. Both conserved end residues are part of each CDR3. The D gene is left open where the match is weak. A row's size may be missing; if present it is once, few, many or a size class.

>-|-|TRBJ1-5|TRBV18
TGTGCCGGCTCACCGCGACAGGTCAACAGCAATCAGCCCCAGCATTTT
CAGSPRQVNSNQPQHF
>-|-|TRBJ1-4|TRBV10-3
TGTGCCATCAGTGAGTCCGCAGTTCAGGGCACTAATGAAAAACTGTTTTTT
CAISESAVQGTNEKLFF
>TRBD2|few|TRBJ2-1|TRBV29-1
TGCAGCGTTCTAGGATCAGCGGGAGGCGATGAGCAGTTCTTC
CSVLGSAGGDEQFF
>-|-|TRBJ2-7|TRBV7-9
TGTTCCAGCAGCTCCAACTCCTACGAGCAGTACTTC
CSSSSNSYEQYF
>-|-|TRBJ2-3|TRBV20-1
TGCAGTGCGAAAAACTACGGGGATACGCAGTATTTT
CSAKNYGDTQYF
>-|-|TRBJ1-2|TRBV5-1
TGCGCCAGCACTCGAGACGTCGGAAACTATGGCTACACCTTC
CASTRDVGNYGYTF
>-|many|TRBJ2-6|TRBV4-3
TGCGCCAGCAGCCCTACAGGGTTTAGCTCTGGGGCCAACGTCCTGACTTTC
CASSPTGFSSGANVLTF
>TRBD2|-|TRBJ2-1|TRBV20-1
TGCAGTGCTAGAGATCCCCAAGGGACTACCTACAATGAGCAGTTCTTC
CSARDPQGTTYNEQFF
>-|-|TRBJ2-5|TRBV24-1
TGTGCCACCAGTCATTTCCGCCTCGGTCAGGAGACCCAGTACTTC
CATSHFRLGQETQYF
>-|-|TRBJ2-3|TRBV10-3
TGTGCCATCAGGGGCCGGGACTCCAACACAGATACGCAGTATTTT
CAIRGRDSNTDTQYF
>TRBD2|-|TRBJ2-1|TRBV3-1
TGTGCCAGCAGCCAAGTTAGCGGGAGTGGGAATGAGCAGTTCTTC
CASSQVSGSGNEQFF
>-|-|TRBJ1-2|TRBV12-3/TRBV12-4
TGTGCCAGCAGTTTTTACGGGGGCGGGTATGGCTACACCTTC
CASSFYGGGYGYTF
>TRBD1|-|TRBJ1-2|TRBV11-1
TGTGCCAGCAGCTCCGCAGGGGGCCATGGCTACACCTTC
CASSSAGGHGYTF
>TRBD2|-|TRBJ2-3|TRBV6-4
TGTGCCAGCAGTGAGTCTAGCGGGGGCACAGATACGCAGTATTTT
CASSESSGGTDTQYF
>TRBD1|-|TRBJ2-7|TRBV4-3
TGCGCCAGCAACTTTACTACAGGGGCTCGCGAGCAGTACTTC
CASNFTTGAREQYF